One and the same sample provided the 12 T cell receptor beta chains below, sequenced in a study of blood T cells in healthy people across ages. Together with a sample-barcoded 5' primer, a J-beta primer mix was included in a second PCR lasting roughly 6 to 12 cycles. TCRdb re-called the 5' RACE reads through MiXCR, storing one row per CDR3 protein. The sample consists of about a million distinct CDR3 sequences, roughly 50% of them appearing once. Sequences were obtained from blood. The receptors originated from a woman aged 55-70 years in good health.

The chain uses TRBV5-5 and TRBJ2-3; 8 positions match TRBD2. Germline CDR1 and CDR2: SGHKS and YYEKEE (reference sequence). The CDR3 has 17 residues. V gave up 0 bases and J gave up 0 bases; unmatched junction bases: 6. CDR3 nucleotide sequence: TGTGCCAGCAGCTTGGACGCGGGAGGCCTTAGCACAGATACGCAGTATTTT. Amino acids: CASSLDAGGLSTDTQYF.

The CDR3 region is CASSRTSGASGDEQYF. CDR3 coding DNA: TGCGCCAGCAGCCGGACTAGCGGAGCCTCTGGGGACGAGCAGTACTTC. V and J are TRBV5-1 and TRBJ2-4; 10 bases match TRBD2. The end of the DNA is better explained by TRBJ2-7, so the J call may be wrong. The germline V gene encodes CDR1 SGHRS and CDR2 YFSETQ. The CDR3 consists of 16 residues.

This clonotype was seen once. This sequence joins TRBV7-7 and TRBJ2-5; 13 bases line up with TRBD2. The CDR3 sequence is 17 residues long. In germline, CDR1 is SSHAT, CDR2 FNYEAQ (reference sequence). The V and J ends lost 2 bases and 2 bases, in that order; junction bases with no gene match: 5. The CDR3: CASSLSRTSGGQETQYF. The CDR3 coding sequence is TGTGCCAGCAGCTTAAGTCGGACTAGCGGGGGACAAGAGACCCAGTACTTC.

This rearrangement joins TRBV7-2 to TRBJ2-1; D might be TRBD2 (6 bases). Germline-derived CDR1 and CDR2 are SGHTA and FQGNSA. V was trimmed by 3 bases and J by 10 bases, leaving 13 bases between them. The CDR3 has 13 residues. The CDR3 sequence is CASSFGPEGEQFF. The CDR3 DNA sequence: TGTGCCAGCAGCTTCGGACCGGAGGGGGAGCAGTTCTTC.

There are a few counts of this clonotype. An end of the junction does not agree with germline; a read error may underlie this. The gene calls are TRBV7-2 and TRBJ2-5; 8 bases align to TRBD2. In germline, CDR1 is SGHTA, CDR2 FQGNSA. There are 14 residues in the CDR3. The DNA of the CDR3 is TGTGCCAGCAGCCTAGCGGGTCGGATGGAGACCCAGTACTTC. Protein sequence: CASSLAGRMETQYF.

This clonotype was detected only once. The V and J genes are TRBV20-1 and TRBJ2-1; D uncertain. CDR1 DFQATT and CDR2 SNEGSKA come from the germline V gene (reference sequence). CDR3 size: 15 residues. V shed 3 bases and J shed 2 bases, with 14 bases lying between them. CDR3: CSASPDRWPYNEQFF. CDR3 bases: TGCAGTGCTAGCCCCGACCGGTGGCCCTACAATGAGCAGTTCTTC.

The V gene is TRBV27, the J gene TRBJ2-7; unclear D gene. The germline V gene has CDR1 MNHEY and CDR2 SMNVEV (reference sequence). V was cut by 6 bases and J by 5 bases, with 14 bases left in between. The CDR3 totals 13 residues. The CDR3 DNA reads TGTGCCAGCAGGGGCAGGATAGGAAACGAGCAGTACTTC. Amino acids: CASRGRIGNEQYF.

This rearrangement joins TRBV5-1 to TRBJ2-4; 11 nucleotides match TRBD2. V lost 2 bases to trimming and J lost 2 bases; unmatched junction nucleotides: 3. CDR1 SGHRS and CDR2 YFSETQ come from the germline V gene. This CDR3 spans 16 amino acids. CDR3 sequence: CASSLLAGAPKNIQYF. The CDR3 bases are TGCGCCAGCAGCTTACTAGCGGGGGCCCCCAAAAACATTCAGTACTTC.

The chain recombines TRBV12-3 or TRBV12-4 with TRBJ2-7; 10 bases align to TRBD1. J gave up 5 bases and V 7 bases, and 5 bases lay outside the gene matches. The CDR3 sequence is 13 residues long. The chain's CDR3 is CASTGTGANEQYF. The CDR3 DNA follows: TGTGCCAGCACAGGGACAGGGGCGAACGAGCAGTACTTC.

The chain combines TRBV7-2 with TRBJ2-3, with TRBD2 matching 10 bases. The V gene's germline CDR1 is SGHTA and CDR2 FQGNSA. V trimming: 4 bases; J trimming: 4 bases; junction bases outside the gene matches: 8. CDR3 length equals 16 residues. The chain's CDR3 is CASSSAAGGMADTQYF. The DNA of the CDR3 is TGTGCCAGCAGCTCTGCAGCGGGAGGGATGGCAGATACGCAGTATTTT.

This clonotype was detected a few times. V is TRBV20-1 and J is TRBJ1-4, with 7 bases fitting TRBD1. V lost 0 bases, J lost 8 bases, and 3 bases stayed unmatched. The germline CDR1 and CDR2 sequences are DFQATT and SNEGSKA (reference sequence). This CDR3 has 13 residues. Here the CDR3 DNA reads TGCAGTGCTAGAGAGACAGGGCGGGAAAAACTGTTTTTT. It is translated as CSARETGREKLFF.

This clonotype was observed a few times. CDR3: CASTQLAGGPYEQYF. CDR3 DNA sequence: TGTGCCAGCACCCAACTAGCGGGAGGGCCCTACGAGCAGTACTTC. V and J are TRBV6-6 and TRBJ2-4; 13 bases are a match to TRBD2. Gene TRBJ2-7 matches the end of the DNA better, so the J call may be wrong. Germline values: CDR1 MNHNY, CDR2 SVGAGI (reference sequence). The CDR3 covers 15 residues.